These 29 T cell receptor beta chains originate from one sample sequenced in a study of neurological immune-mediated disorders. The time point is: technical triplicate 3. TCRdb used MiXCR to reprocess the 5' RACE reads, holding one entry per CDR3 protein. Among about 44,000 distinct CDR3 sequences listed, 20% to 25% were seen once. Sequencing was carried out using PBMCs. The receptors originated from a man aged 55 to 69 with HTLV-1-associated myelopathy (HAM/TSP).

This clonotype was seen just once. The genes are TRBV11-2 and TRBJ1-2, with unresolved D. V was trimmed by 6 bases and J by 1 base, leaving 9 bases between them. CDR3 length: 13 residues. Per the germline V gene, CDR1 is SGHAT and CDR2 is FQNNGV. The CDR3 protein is CASSHTNNYGYTF. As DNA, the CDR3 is TGTGCCAGCAGTCATACAAATAACTATGGCTACACCTTC. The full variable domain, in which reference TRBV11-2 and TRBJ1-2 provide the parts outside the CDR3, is EAGVAQSPRYKIIEKRQSVAFWCNPISGHATLYWYQQILGQGPKLLIQFQNNGVVDDSQLPKDRFSAERLKGVDSTLKIQPAKLEDSAVYLCASSHTNNYGYTFGSGTRLTVV.

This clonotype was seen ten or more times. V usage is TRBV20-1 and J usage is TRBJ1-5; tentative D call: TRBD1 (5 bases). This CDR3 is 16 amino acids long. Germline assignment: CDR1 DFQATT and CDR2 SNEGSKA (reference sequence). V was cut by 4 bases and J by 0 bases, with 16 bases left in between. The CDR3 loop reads CSATVTATLSNQPQHF. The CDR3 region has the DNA TGCAGTGCTACCGTGACAGCCACCCTTAGCAATCAGCCCCAGCATTTT.

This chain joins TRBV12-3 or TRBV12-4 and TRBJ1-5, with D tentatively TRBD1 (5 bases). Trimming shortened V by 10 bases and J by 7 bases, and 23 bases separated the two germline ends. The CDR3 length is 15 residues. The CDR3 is CAIGSTGQGGQPQHF. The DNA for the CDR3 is TGTGCCATCGGCTCGACGGGGCAGGGCGGACAGCCCCAGCATTTT.

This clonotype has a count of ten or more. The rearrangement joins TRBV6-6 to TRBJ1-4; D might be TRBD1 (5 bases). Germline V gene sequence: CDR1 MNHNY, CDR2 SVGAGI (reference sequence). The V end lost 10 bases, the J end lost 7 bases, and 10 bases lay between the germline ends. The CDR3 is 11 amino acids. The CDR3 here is CATGAAEKLFF. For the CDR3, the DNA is TGTGCCACCGGGGCGGCTGAAAAACTGTTTTTT.

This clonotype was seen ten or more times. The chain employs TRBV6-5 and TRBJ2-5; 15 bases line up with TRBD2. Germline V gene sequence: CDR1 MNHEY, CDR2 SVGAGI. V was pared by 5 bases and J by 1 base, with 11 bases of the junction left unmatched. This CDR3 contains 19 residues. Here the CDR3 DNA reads TGTGCCAGCAGTCCGGGACTAGCGGGAGGACCCACATTCCAAGAGACCCAGTACTTC. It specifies CASSPGLAGGPTFQETQYF.

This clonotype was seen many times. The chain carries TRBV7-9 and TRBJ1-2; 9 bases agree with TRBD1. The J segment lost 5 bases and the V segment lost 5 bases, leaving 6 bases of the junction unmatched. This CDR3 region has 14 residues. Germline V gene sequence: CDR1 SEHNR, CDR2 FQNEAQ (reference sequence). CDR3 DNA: TGTGCCAGCAGCCCACGGGACAGGGTATATGGCTACACCTTC. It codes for CASSPRDRVYGYTF.

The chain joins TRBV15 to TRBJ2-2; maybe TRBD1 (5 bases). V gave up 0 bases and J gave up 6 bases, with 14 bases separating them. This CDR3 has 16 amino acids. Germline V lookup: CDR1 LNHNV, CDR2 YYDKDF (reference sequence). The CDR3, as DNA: TGTGCCACCAGCAGAGACTCCCTAGAAGGGGCCGGGGAGCTGTTTTTT. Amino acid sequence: CATSRDSLEGAGELFF.

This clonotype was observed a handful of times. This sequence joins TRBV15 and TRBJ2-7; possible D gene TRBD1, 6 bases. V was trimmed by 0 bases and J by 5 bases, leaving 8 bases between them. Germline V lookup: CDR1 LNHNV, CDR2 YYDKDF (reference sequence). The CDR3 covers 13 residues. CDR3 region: CATSREQGHEQYF. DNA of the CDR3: TGTGCCACCAGCAGAGAACAGGGCCACGAGCAGTACTTC.

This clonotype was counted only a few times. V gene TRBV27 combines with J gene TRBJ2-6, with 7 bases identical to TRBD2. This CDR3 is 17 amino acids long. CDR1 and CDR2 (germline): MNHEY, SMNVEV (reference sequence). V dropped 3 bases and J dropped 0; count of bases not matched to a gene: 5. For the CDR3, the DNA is TGTGCCAGCAGTTTGGAAGGGGACTACTCTGGGGCCAACGTCCTGACTTTC. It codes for CASSLEGDYSGANVLTF.

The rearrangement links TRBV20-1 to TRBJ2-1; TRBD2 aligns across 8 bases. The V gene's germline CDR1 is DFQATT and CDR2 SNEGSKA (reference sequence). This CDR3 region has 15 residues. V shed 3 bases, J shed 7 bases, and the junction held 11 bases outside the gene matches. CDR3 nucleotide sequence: TGCAGTGCTAGTCGAAGCGGGAGAGGCAGGAATGAGCAGTTCTTC. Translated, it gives CSASRSGRGRNEQFF.

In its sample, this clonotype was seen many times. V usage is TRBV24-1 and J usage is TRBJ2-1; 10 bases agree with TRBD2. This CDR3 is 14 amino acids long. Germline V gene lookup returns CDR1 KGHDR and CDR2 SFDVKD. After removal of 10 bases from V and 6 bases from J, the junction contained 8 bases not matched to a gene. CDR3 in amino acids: CATSPGLATNEQFF. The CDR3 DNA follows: TGTGCCACTTCACCGGGACTAGCGACCAATGAGCAGTTCTTC.

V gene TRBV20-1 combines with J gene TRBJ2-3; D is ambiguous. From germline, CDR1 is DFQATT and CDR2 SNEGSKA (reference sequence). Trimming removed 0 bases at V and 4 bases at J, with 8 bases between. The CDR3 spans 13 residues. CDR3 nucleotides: TGCAGTGCTAGAGATAATGGCGCAGATACGCAGTATTTT. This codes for CSARDNGADTQYF.

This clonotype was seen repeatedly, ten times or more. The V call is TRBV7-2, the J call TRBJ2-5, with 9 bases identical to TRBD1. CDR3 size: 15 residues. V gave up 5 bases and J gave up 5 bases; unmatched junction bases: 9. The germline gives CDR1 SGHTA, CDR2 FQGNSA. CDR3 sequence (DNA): TGTGCCAGCAGCCTTACAGGGGGCTCGAGGGAGACCCAGTACTTC. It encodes CASSLTGGSRETQYF. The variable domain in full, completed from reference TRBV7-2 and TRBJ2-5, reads GAGVSQSPSNKVTEKGKDVELRCDPISGHTALYWYRQSLGQGLEFLIYFQGNSAPDKSGLPSDRFSAERTGGSVSTLTIQRTQQEDSAVYLCASSLTGGSRETQYFGPGTRLLVL.

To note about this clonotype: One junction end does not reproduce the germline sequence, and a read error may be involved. The CDR3 reads CSTGSPRTSGQETQYF. CDR3 bases: TGCAGTACCGGGTCCCCCCGGACTAGCGGTCAAGAGACTCAGTACTTC. The V gene is TRBV20-1, the J gene TRBJ2-5; 10 bases fit TRBD2. Germline values: CDR1 DFQATT, CDR2 SNEGSKA (reference sequence). The CDR3 has 16 residues.

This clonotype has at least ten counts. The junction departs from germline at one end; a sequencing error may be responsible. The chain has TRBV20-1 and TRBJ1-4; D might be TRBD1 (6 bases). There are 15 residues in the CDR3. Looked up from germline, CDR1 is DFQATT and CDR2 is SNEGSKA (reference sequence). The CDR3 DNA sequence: TGCAGTGCCAGAGTCGGGGGGCAGATTAATGAAAAACTGTTTTTT. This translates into CSARVGGQINEKLFF.

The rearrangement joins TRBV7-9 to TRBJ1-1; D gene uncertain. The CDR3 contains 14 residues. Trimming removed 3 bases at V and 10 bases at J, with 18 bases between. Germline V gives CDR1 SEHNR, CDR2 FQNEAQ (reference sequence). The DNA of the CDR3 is TGTGCCAGCAGCTTCCAGATTACATTGAATGTAGCTTTCTTT. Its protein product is CASSFQITLNVAFF.

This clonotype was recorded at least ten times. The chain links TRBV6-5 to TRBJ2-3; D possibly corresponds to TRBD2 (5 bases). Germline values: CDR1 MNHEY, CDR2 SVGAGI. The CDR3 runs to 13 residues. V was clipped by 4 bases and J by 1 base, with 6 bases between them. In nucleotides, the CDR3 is TGTGCCAGCAGTTCCGGGGGCACAGATACGCAGTATTTT. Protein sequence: CASSSGGTDTQYF.

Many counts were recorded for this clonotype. CDR3 residues: CSARPSEWSYNEQFF. Here the CDR3 DNA reads TGCAGTGCTAGGCCTAGCGAGTGGTCCTACAATGAGCAGTTCTTC. V is TRBV20-1 and J is TRBJ2-1, with D perhaps matching TRBD2 (6 bases). Trimming pared 3 bases from V and 1 base from J, leaving 13 bases between. This CDR3 contains 15 residues. From germline, CDR1 is DFQATT and CDR2 SNEGSKA (reference sequence).

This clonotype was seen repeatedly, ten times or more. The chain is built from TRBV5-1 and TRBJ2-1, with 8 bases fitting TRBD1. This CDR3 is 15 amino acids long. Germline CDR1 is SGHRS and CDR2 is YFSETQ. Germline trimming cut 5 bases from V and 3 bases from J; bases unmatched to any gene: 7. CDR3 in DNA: TGCGCCAGCAGTTGGGGACAGGAGTTCTACAATGAGCAGTTCTTC. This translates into CASSWGQEFYNEQFF.

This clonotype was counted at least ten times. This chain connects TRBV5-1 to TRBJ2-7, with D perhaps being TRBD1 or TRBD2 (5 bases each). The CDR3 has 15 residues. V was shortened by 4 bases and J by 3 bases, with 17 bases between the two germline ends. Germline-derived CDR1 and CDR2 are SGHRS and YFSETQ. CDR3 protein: CASSHTRGTHYEQYF. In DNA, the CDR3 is TGCGCCAGCAGCCACACCCGGGGCACCCACTACGAGCAGTACTTC.

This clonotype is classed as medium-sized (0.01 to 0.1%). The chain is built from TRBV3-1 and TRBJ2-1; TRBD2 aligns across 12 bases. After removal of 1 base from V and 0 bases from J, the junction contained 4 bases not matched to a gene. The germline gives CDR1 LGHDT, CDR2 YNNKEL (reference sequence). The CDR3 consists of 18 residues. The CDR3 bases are TGTGCCAGCAGCCAAGTGCTAGCGGGGGGGAGCTCCTACAATGAGCAGTTCTTC. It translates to CASSQVLAGGSSYNEQFF.

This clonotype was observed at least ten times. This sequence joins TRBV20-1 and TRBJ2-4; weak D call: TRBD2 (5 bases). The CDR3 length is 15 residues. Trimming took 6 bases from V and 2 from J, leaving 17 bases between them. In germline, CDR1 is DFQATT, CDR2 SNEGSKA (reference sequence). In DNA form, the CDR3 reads TGCAGTGCGATCCCAGGCGGGTGGACCAAAAACATTCAGTACTTC. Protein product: CSAIPGGWTKNIQYF.

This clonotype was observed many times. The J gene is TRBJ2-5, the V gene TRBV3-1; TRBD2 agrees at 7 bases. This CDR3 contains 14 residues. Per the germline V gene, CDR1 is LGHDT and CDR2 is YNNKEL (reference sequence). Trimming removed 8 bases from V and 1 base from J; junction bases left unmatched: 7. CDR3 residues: CASRLPGGQETQYF. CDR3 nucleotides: TGTGCCAGCCGCCTGCCGGGAGGCCAAGAGACCCAGTACTTC.

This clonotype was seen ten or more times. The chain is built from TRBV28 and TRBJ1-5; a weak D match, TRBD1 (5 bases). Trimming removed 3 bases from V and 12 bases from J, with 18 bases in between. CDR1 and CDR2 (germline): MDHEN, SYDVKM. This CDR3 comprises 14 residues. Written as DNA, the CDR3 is TGTGCCAGCAGTTTCATGTACAGGCGTACCGACCAGCATTTT. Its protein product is CASSFMYRRTDQHF.

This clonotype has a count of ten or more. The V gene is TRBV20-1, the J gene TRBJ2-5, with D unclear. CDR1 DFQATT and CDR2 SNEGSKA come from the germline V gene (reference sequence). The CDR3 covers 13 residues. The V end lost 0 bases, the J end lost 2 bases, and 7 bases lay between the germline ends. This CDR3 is CSARDNFQETQYF. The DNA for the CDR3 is TGCAGTGCTAGAGATAACTTTCAAGAGACCCAGTACTTC.

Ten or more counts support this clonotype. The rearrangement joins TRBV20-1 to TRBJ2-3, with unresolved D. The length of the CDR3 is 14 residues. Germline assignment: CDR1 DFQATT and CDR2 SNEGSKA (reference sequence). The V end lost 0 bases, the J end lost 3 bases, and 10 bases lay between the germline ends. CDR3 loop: CSARDVLMTDTQYF. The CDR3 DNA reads TGCAGTGCTAGAGATGTGTTAATGACAGATACGCAGTATTTT.

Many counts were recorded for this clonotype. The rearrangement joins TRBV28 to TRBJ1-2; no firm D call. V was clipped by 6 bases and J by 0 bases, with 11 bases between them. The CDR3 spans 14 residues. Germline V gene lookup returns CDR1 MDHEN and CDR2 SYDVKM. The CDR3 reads CASRPSGANYGYTF. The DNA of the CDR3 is TGTGCCAGCAGACCGTCCGGCGCTAACTATGGCTACACCTTC.

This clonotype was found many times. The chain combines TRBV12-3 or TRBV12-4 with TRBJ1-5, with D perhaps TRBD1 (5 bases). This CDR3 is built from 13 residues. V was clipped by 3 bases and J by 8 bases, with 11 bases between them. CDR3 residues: CASSLGLAEPQHF. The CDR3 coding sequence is TGTGCCAGCAGTTTGGGGCTAGCGGAGCCCCAGCATTTT.

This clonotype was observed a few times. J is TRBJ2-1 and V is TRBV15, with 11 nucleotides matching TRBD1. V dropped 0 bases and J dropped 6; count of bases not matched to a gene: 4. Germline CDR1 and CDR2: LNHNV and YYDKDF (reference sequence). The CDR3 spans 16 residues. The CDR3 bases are TGTGCCACCAGCAGAGAGGACAGGGGGCCCTTCAATGAGCAGTTCTTC. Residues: CATSREDRGPFNEQFF.